This T cell receptor beta chain derives from a study of STAT5B mutations in CD4+ large granular lymphocyte leukemia. Study information: The CDR3 'QG' motif was associated with a particular HLA allele among healthy donors. Broader study findings: Higher CD4+ than CD8+ T-LGLL clonality might reflect small sample size. 8/27 top patient clones versus 2/35 control clones were TRBV06-family.

Profiling relied on immunoSEQ multiplex PCR, and the TCRdb table lists in-frame clones only, not all of them. The sample has tens of thousands of clones; less than 80% are singletons. CDR3 length: 14 residues. V was cut by 4 bases and J by 2 bases, with 9 bases left in between. Germline V gene data show CDR1 as SGHAT and CDR2 as FQNNGV. Concerning this clone itself: Its antigen remains unidentified.

Sequencing used CD4+ T cells from blood buffy coats. This TCR was sampled from a human donor in good health. The V gene is TRBV11-2, the J gene TRBJ2-1, with D uncertain. This CDR3 is CASSWGWTYNEQFF. As DNA, the CDR3 is TGTGCCAGCAGCTGGGGATGGACCTACAATGAGCAGTTCTTC.